The clone carrying this T cell receptor (beta chain) was seen only a few times. Its target is unknown. V was clipped by 3 bases and J by 7 bases, with 8 bases between them. Germline-derived CDR1 and CDR2 are SGHAT and FQNNGV. The length of the CDR3 is 12 residues. TCRdb itself ran the RT-PCR reads through MiXCR, one entry per CDR3 protein. The sample comprises 630,000 or so distinct CDR3 sequences, about 15% of which are singletons, and around a tenth rests with the top ten. This sample was included in a study of response to subunit inactivated influenza vaccine. Study outcomes and limitations: Authors suggested each seasonal flu vaccination may recruit only limited numbers of new T cells.

Sequences were derived from PBMCs from blood, sampled 11 to 12 days after vaccination. The chain recombines TRBV11-2 with TRBJ2-3; weak D call: TRBD2 (5 bases). The receptor was isolated from a man aged 45-60 years who received an inactivated influenza vaccine. The CDR3 DNA follows: TGTGCCAGCAGCTTCCCGGGGAATACGCAGTATTTT. Its translation is CASSFPGNTQYF.